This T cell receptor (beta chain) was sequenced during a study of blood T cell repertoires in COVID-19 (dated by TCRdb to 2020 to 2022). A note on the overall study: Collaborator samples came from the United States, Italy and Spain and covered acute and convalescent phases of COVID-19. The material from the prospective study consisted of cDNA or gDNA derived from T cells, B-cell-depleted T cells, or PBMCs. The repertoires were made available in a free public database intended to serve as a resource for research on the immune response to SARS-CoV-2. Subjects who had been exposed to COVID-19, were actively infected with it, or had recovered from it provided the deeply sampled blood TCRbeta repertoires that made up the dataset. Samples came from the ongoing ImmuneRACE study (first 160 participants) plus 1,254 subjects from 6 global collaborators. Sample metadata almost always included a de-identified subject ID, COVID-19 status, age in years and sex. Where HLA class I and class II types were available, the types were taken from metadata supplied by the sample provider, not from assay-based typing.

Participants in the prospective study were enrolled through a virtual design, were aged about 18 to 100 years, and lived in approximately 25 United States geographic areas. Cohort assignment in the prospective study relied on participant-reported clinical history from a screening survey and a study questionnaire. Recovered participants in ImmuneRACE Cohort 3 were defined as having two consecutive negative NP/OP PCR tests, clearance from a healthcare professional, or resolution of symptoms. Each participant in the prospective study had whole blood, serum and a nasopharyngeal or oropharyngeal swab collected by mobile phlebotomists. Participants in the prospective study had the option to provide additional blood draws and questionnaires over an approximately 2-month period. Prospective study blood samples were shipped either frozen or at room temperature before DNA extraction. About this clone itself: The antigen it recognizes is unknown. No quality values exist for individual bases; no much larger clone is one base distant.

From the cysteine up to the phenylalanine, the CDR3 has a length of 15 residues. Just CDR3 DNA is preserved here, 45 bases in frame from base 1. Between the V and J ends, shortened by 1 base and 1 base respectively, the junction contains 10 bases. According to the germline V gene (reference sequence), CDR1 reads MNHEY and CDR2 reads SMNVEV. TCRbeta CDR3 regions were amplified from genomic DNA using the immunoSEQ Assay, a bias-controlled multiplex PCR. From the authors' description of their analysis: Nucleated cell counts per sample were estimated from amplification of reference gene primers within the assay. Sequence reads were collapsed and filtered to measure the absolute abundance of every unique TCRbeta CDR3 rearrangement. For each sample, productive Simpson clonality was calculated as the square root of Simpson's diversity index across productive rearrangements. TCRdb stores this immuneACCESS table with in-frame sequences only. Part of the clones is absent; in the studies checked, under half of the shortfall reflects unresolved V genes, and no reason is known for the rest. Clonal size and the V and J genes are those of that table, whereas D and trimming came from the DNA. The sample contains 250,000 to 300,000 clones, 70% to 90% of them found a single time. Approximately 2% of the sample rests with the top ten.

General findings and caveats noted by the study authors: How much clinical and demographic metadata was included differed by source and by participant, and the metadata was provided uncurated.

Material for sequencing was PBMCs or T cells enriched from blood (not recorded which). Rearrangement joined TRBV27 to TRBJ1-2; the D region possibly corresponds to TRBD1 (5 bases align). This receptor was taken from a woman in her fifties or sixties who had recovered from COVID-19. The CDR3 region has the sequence CASSLWGGNNYGYTF. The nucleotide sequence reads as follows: TGTGCCAGCAGTTTATGGGGGGGGAATAACTATGGCTACACCTTC.